The clone carrying this T cell receptor (beta chain) was picked up many times. What it binds is not known. The data are from a study of glioma-infiltrating T cells. Study-wide points: Non-neoplastic patients had below-expected tissue-blood divergence, while all gliomas exceeded expectation.

Using RNA template, CDR3s of TCR alpha and beta were amplified with iRepertoire arm-PCR. For one-step reverse transcription and amplification, about 85-400 ng of tissue mRNA or PBMC total RNA was used. TCRdb analysed the multiplex PCR reads with MiXCR anew, one entry per CDR3 protein. The data contain 40,000 or so distinct CDR3 sequences, around 24% of them singletons. The CDR3 is 13 amino acids. The germline V and J ends were trimmed by 3 bases and 4 bases, with 8 bases remaining between them. Sequencing input: glioma tissue, nonneoplastic brain tissue, or PBMCs (not recorded which). The chain carries TRBV12-3 or TRBV12-4 and TRBJ2-3; D is unclear. The source of this sequence is a human donor with low-grade glioma or glioblastoma, undergoing nonglioma brain surgery, or in good health (not recorded which). The chain's CDR3 is CASSFSDADTQYF. The CDR3 bases are TGTGCCAGCAGTTTTTCGGACGCAGATACGCAGTATTTT.